The 13 T cell receptor beta chains below come from one sample, sequenced in a study of vaccination effects on CD4 cells after COVID-19. The protocol was immunoSEQ multiplex PCR, while the TCRdb copy is restricted to in-frame clones and leaves out a portion. The sample contains around 25,000 clones, 76% of which appear only once. Under the ViraFEST assay, PBMC were stimulated with viral peptide pools so that antigen-specific CD4+ T cells expanded. Sequencing was performed afterwards. The culture ran for 10 to 11 days, and then CD4+ T cells were isolated. Absence of prior SARS-CoV-2 infection characterized the vaccine recipients, who showed negative nucleocapsid antibodies. The antigens for these receptors are not known. The sample in question was CD4+ T cells from PBMCs cultured with HCoV-NL63 spike peptides, obtained before COVID-19 vaccination. These receptors all stem from a human donor who received a COVID-19 vaccine.

For this clone: Sequence at one end of the junction differs from germline and may be a read error. This chain connects TRBV5-1 to TRBJ1-3; unclear D gene. The CDR3 length is 17 residues. CDR1 and CDR2 (germline): SGHRS, YFSETQ. In DNA, the CDR3 is TGCGCCGGCAGCTTGGCTGGGCTCTCCCCCTCTGGAAACACCATATATTTT. As protein: CAGSLAGLSPSGNTIYF.

This chain uses TRBV28 with TRBJ2-5, with TRBD1 matching over 12 bases. Germline-derived CDR1 and CDR2 are MDHEN and SYDVKM. The CDR3 consists of 14 residues. J gave up 5 bases and V 9 bases, and 7 bases lay outside the gene matches. The CDR3 protein is CASWDRGRGETQYF. CDR3 bases: TGTGCCAGTTGGGACAGGGGGCGGGGGGAGACCCAGTACTTC.

The chain links TRBV6-5 to TRBJ2-3; D gene unclear. V lost 5 bases, J lost 4 bases, and 16 bases lay in between. CDR3 length equals 15 residues. CDR1 and CDR2 from the germline V gene are MNHEY and SVGAGI. The CDR3 coding sequence is TGTGCCAGCAGTCCTCGGGTTTGGGCACCAGATACGCAGTATTTT. Protein: CASSPRVWAPDTQYF.

This clone was observed a few times. This chain links TRBV2 with TRBJ1-1; D may be TRBD1 (5 bases). The CDR3 has 13 residues. Looked up from germline, CDR1 is SNHLY and CDR2 is FYNNEI. The V and J ends lost 9 bases and 2 bases respectively, with 13 bases between them. The CDR3 reads CASLEDRNTEAFF. CDR3 DNA: TGTGCCAGTCTAGAAGACAGAAACACTGAAGCTTTCTTT.

The rearrangement links TRBV4-1 to TRBJ1-5; D gene unclear. The CDR3 loop spans 16 amino acids. V lost 0 bases and J 4 bases, leaving 13 bases between the germline ends. Germline assignment: CDR1 MGHRA and CDR2 YSYEKL. As DNA, the CDR3 is TGCGCCAGCAGCCAAGAAGCAACCTGGTCAAATCAGCCCCAGCATTTT. Residues: CASSQEATWSNQPQHF.

The chain is built from TRBV18 and TRBJ1-2, with TRBD1 as a possible D gene (6 bases). V was pared by 3 bases and J by 4 bases, with 9 bases between. This CDR3 has 13 amino acids. Germline values: CDR1 KGHSH, CDR2 LQKENI. In DNA, the CDR3 is TGTGCCAGCTCACCGGACAGTCGCTATGGCTACACCTTC. Protein sequence: CASSPDSRYGYTF.

This clone was found a few times. The rearrangement uses TRBV1 and TRBJ1-5; TRBD1 was called by the table and not checked on the DNA. TRBV1 is assigned pseudogene status. The CDR3 sequence is 14 residues long. CDR3 loop: CTSSQDLRGQPQHF. In nucleotides, the CDR3 is TGCACCAGCAGCCAAGATCTAAGGGGACAGCCCCAGCATTTT.

As DNA, the CDR3 is TGTGCCAGCAGACAGGGGGGGGCCCAAGGGGATGAAGCTTTCTTT. It translates to CASRQGGAQGDEAFF. J is TRBJ1-1 and V is TRBV6-5, with 8 bases that match TRBD1. The CDR3 runs to 15 residues. CDR1 and CDR2 from the germline V gene are MNHEY and SVGAGI. The J segment lost 7 bases and the V segment lost 6 bases, leaving 13 bases of the junction unmatched.

The chain carries TRBV3-1 (or the pseudogene TRBV3-2) and TRBJ2-5; D gene uncertain. The V gene's germline CDR1 is LGHDT and CDR2 YNNKEL (reference sequence). V was trimmed by 3 bases and J by 7 bases, leaving 12 bases between them. The length of the CDR3 is 13 residues. The CDR3 DNA reads as TGTGCCAGCAGCCAGCAGACCGAAGGGACCCAGTACTTC. Amino acid sequence: CASSQQTEGTQYF.

The chain links TRBV27 to TRBJ2-1; TRBD1 matches 8 bases. CDR3 length: 14 amino acids. Germline V lookup: CDR1 MNHEY, CDR2 SMNVEV (reference sequence). Losses at the gene ends were 6 bases for V and 7 bases for J; bases not matched to a gene: 8. The CDR3 DNA is TGTGCCAGCAGAAGGACAGGGTTATGGAATGAGCAGTTCTTC. It encodes CASRRTGLWNEQFF.

This chain links TRBV5-6 with TRBJ2-1, with TRBD1 matching 9 bases. From germline, CDR1 is SGHDT and CDR2 YYEEEE. V gave up 4 bases and J gave up 4 bases; unmatched junction bases: 6. The CDR3 totals 15 residues. DNA for the CDR3: TGTGCCAGCAGCCCCGGGACAGGGATTTACAATGAGCAGTTCTTC. The encoded protein is CASSPGTGIYNEQFF. The full variable domain, in which reference TRBV5-6 and TRBJ2-1 provide the parts outside the CDR3, is DAGVTQSPTHLIKTRGQQVTLRCSPKSGHDTVSWYQQALGQGPQFIFQYYEEEERQRGNFPDRFSGHQFPNYSSELNVNALLLGDSALYLCASSPGTGIYNEQFFGPGTRLTVL.

The V and J genes are TRBV14 and TRBJ2-5, with 7 bases aligning to TRBD2. CDR1 and CDR2 (germline): SGHDN, FVKESK. The CDR3 covers 16 residues. V lost 4 bases, J lost 3 bases, and 11 bases stayed unmatched. Here the CDR3 DNA reads TGTGCCAGCAGCCTAGGTGCGGCTAGCGGCAAAGAGACCCAGTACTTC. Translating it yields CASSLGAASGKETQYF.

The chain couples TRBV10-3 to TRBJ2-7, with TRBD2 identical over 7 bases. J lost 2 bases, V lost 6 bases, and 7 bases had no gene match. Per the germline V gene, CDR1 is ENHRY and CDR2 is SYGVKD. This CDR3 has 14 amino acids. DNA for the CDR3: TGTGCCATCAGGGGAGCGGGGCAGACCTACGAGCAGTACTTC. Translated: CAIRGAGQTYEQYF.